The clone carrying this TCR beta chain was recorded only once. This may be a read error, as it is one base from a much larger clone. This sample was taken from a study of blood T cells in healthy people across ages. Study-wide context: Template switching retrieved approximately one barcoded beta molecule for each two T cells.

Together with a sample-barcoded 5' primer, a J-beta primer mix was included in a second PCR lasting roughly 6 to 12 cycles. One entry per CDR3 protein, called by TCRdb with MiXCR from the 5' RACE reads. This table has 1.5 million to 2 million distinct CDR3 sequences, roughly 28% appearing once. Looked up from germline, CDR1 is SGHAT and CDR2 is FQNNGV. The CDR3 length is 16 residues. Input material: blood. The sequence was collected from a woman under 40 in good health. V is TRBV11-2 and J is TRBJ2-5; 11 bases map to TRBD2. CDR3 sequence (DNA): TGTACCAGCAGCCCCCCACTAGCGGGAGAGGAAAAGACCCAGTACTTC. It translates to CTSSPPLAGEEKTQYF.